This T cell receptor beta chain is drawn from a study of glioma-infiltrating T cells. Study details: Dexamethasone exposure before glioma surgery was limited to six or fewer days. Whole-study results and caveats: Tissue-blood divergence was below expectation in non-neoplastic patients, above in gliomas.

CDR3 size: 15 residues. The germline CDR1 and CDR2 sequences are DFQATT and SNEGSKA (reference sequence). Trimming cost V 0 bases and J 0 bases; bases outside gene matches: 5. The iRepertoire nested amplicon-rescue multiplex PCR amplified TCR alpha and beta CDR3s from RNA. TCRdb re-analysed the multiplex PCR reads in MiXCR, keeping a single row per CDR3 protein. The sample shows a few hundred thousand distinct CDR3 sequences, roughly two fifths of them seen only once. Remarks on this clonotype: Its antigen is not known.

What was sequenced was glioma tissue, nonneoplastic brain tissue, or PBMCs (not recorded which). The chain has TRBV20-1 and TRBJ2-7; TRBD1 matches 7 bases. The receptor was isolated from a human donor with low-grade glioma or glioblastoma, undergoing nonglioma brain surgery, or in good health (not recorded which). The CDR3 nucleotides are TGCAGTGCTAGAGAACCCAGGGGGAGCTCCTACGAGCAGTACTTC. The encoded protein is CSAREPRGSSYEQYF.